The present entry profiles one TCR beta chain with its context. Its antigen remains unidentified. The germline V gene encodes CDR1 MNHNY and CDR2 SVGAGI (reference sequence). CDR3 size: 12 residues. The V end lost 6 bases, the J end lost 6 bases, and 12 bases lay between the germline ends. The PCR used 60 Vbeta and 13 Jbeta primers. Profiling relied on immunoSEQ multiplex PCR, and the TCRdb table lists in-frame clones only, not all of them. The table lists 100,000 to 150,000 clones, around 78% of them singletons. This sample was taken from a study of cytomegalovirus exposure and HLA in healthy donors. Whole-study findings and limits: TRBV6-2, TRBV6-3 and some other V segments were unresolvable in 87-base-pair reads.

Sequencing was performed on PBMCs. This TCR was sampled from a man in his forties in good health and CMV-seronegative. The gene calls are TRBV6-6 and TRBJ2-7; possibly TRBD1 for D (5 bases). This CDR3 reads CASRGPGFEQYF. The DNA for the CDR3 is TGTGCCAGCAGAGGCCCAGGGTTCGAGCAGTACTTC.